This TCR beta chain was captured in a study of human versus mouse CDR3 diversity and MHC coevolution. Study at large: Samples had between about 0.6 x 10^7 and 1.8 x 10^7 valid reads. General study points: By iCHAO1, human TCR beta clonotypes numbered roughly 1.6 million, the most. Human T cells underwent selection on a handful of different MHC II alleles.

Worth noting for this clone: Its antigen remains unidentified.

The CDR3 is 11 amino acids. Germline CDR1 and CDR2: WSHSY and SAAADI. V gave up 5 bases and J gave up 3 bases, with 4 bases separating them. Only in-frame clones appear in the TCRdb table, and some are missing; sequencing was by immunoSEQ multiplex PCR. In the table there are some 80,000 clones, 85% to 95% of which are singletons. The TCR sequence derives from a person between 25 and 69 years old in good health. The sequenced sample consisted of naive CD4+ T cells from blood. Subset denoted: CD45RO-negative CD62L-positive naive CD4 T cells. The V and J genes are TRBV10-2 and TRBJ1-2; no firm D call. The DNA for the CDR3 is TGCGCCAGCAGTCCAGACTATGGCTACACCTTC. This encodes CASSPDYGYTF.